Each of the 20 T cell receptor beta chains below was sequenced from the same sample in a study of early T cells in non-severe SARS-CoV-2 infection. TCRdb reprocessed the 5' RACE reads via MiXCR and lists one record per CDR3 protein. There are about 25,000 distinct CDR3 sequences in the sample; 4% to 5.5% occur only once, and 9.5% to 12% lies in the top ten. The source material was whole blood. These receptors originate from an adult who was a healthcare worker with PCR-confirmed SARS-CoV-2 infection or an uninfected control (not recorded which).

In its sample, this clonotype was seen a few times. V gene TRBV20-1 combines with J gene TRBJ2-6; D remains ambiguous. Germline V gene sequence: CDR1 DFQATT, CDR2 SNEGSKA (reference sequence). The CDR3 is 13 amino acids. The V gene lost 6 bases and the J gene lost 4 bases, with 10 bases spanning the gap. The CDR3 sequence is CSALRAGANVLTF. CDR3 nucleotide sequence: TGCAGTGCCCTCCGGGCGGGGGCCAACGTCCTGACTTTC.

This clonotype was recorded many times. The chain has TRBV4-1 and TRBJ1-6, with TRBD1 matching 9 bases. CDR1 is MGHRA and CDR2 is YSYEKL in the germline V gene. V lost 0 bases and J lost 7; bases outside the gene matches: 10. This CDR3 contains 18 residues. The CDR3 reads CASSQEVRTGVGNSPLHF. The CDR3 DNA is TGCGCCAGCAGCCAAGAAGTCCGGACAGGGGTCGGGAATTCACCCCTCCACTTT.

This clonotype was detected many times. The rearrangement joins TRBV27 to TRBJ2-5; TRBD1 matches 8 bases. There are 15 residues in the CDR3. Germline V gene data show CDR1 as MNHEY and CDR2 as SMNVEV (reference sequence). The V segment lost 7 bases and the J segment 4 bases; nucleotides outside the gene matches: 11. The chain's CDR3 is CASNSQGTGTETQYF. The CDR3 nucleotides read TGTGCCAGCAATTCCCAAGGGACAGGCACAGAGACCCAGTACTTC.

This clonotype has at least ten counts. The V call is TRBV6-4, the J call TRBJ1-1; no clear D. V was shortened by 6 bases and J by 5 bases, with 7 bases between the two germline ends. CDR3 length: 11 amino acids. CDR1 is MRHNA and CDR2 is SNTAGT in the germline V gene. This CDR3 is CASRDGTEAFF. The CDR3 DNA reads as TGTGCCAGCAGGGACGGGACTGAAGCTTTCTTT.

This clonotype has at least ten counts. The V and J genes are TRBV12-3 or TRBV12-4 and TRBJ2-1, with D maybe TRBD2 (6 bases). The germline V and J ends were trimmed by 5 bases and 3 bases, with 11 bases remaining between them. The CDR3 has 14 amino acids. The CDR3 DNA sequence: TGTGCCAGCAGTCCTAGCGAGAACTACAATGAGCAGTTCTTC. This gives the protein CASSPSENYNEQFF.

This clonotype has at least ten counts. The V and J genes are TRBV30 and TRBJ1-5; 7 bases are a match to TRBD1. Germline CDR1 is GTSNPN and CDR2 is SVGIG (reference sequence). The CDR3 is 13 amino acids. V lost 5 bases and J lost 4; bases outside the gene matches: 5. CDR3 in DNA: TGTGCCTGGGGACAGGATAGTAATCAGCCCCAGCATTTT. Translated: CAWGQDSNQPQHF.

This clonotype was detected ten times or more. The V and J genes are TRBV6-5 and TRBJ2-1, with 9 bases aligning to TRBD2. The germline CDR1 and CDR2 sequences are MNHEY and SVGAGI. This CDR3 spans 13 amino acids. J gave up 7 bases and V 8 bases, and 6 bases lay outside the gene matches. In DNA form, the CDR3 reads TGTGCCAGCGCGGGAGGGTTGGGGAATGAGCAGTTCTTC. Encoded protein: CASAGGLGNEQFF.

Ten or more counts support this clonotype. This chain joins TRBV29-1 and TRBJ2-2; TRBD2 aligns across 8 bases. From germline, CDR1 is SQVTM and CDR2 ANQGSEA. The CDR3 loop spans 15 amino acids. Trimming at V came to 7 bases and at J to 4 bases, leaving 11 bases not matched to a gene. The CDR3 reads CSATGTGGVTGELFF. DNA of the CDR3: TGCAGCGCCACCGGGACGGGAGGGGTCACCGGGGAGCTGTTTTTT.

The chain has TRBV2 and TRBJ1-4; no definite D call. Trimming left V 2 bases short and J 8 bases short, with 12 bases between. The length of the CDR3 is 14 residues. Looked up from germline, CDR1 is SNHLY and CDR2 is FYNNEI. The CDR3 nucleotides read TGTGCCAGCAGTGAAACGGTCCCCTGGGAAAAACTGTTTTTT. It is translated as CASSETVPWEKLFF.

This clonotype was counted ten times or more. CDR3 region: CASSLVGAGFSSYNEQFF. Written as DNA, the CDR3 is TGTGCCAGCAGTTTAGTGGGGGCCGGGTTCTCCTCCTACAATGAGCAGTTCTTC. V gene TRBV12-3 or TRBV12-4 combines with J gene TRBJ2-1; D possibly corresponds to TRBD1 (6 bases). CDR3 length: 18 amino acids. The V end was cut by 1 base, the J end by 0 bases, with 16 bases between.

This clonotype was recorded many times. The gene calls are TRBV14 and TRBJ2-3, with D unresolved. The germline V and J ends were trimmed by 3 bases and 1 base, with 8 bases remaining between them. The CDR3 consists of 14 residues. The germline gives CDR1 SGHDN, CDR2 FVKESK. This chain's CDR3 is CASSHPGRTDTQYF. The CDR3 nucleotides are TGTGCCAGCAGCCATCCCGGACGCACAGATACGCAGTATTTT.

This clonotype was recorded a few times. A read error may account for a junction end that differs from germline. This chain joins TRBV7-7 and TRBJ2-7; 7 bases are shared with TRBD2. The germline gives CDR1 SSHAT, CDR2 FNYEAQ (reference sequence). The length of the CDR3 is 15 residues. For the CDR3, the DNA is TGTGCTAGCAGCTTTTCAGCGGGACCTTCCTACGAGCAGTACTTC. Protein product: CASSFSAGPSYEQYF.

This clonotype has ten or more counts. The chain uses TRBV25-1 and TRBJ2-5, with TRBD1 matching over 12 bases. J gave up 5 bases and V 3 bases, and 7 bases lay outside the gene matches. This CDR3 has 16 residues. Germline V gene data show CDR1 as MGHDK and CDR2 as SYGVNS. The CDR3 bases are TGTGCCAGCAGTGACGGGACAGGGGGCTGGGGGGAGACCCAGTACTTC. It encodes CASSDGTGGWGETQYF. Complete variable domain (other parts from reference TRBV25-1 and TRBJ2-5): EADIYQTPRYLVIGTGKKITLECSQTMGHDKMYWYQQDPGMELHLIHYSYGVNSTEKGDLSSESTVSRIRTEHFPLTLESARPSHTSQYLCASSDGTGGWGETQYFGPGTRLLVL.

This clonotype has a count of ten or more. V is TRBV11-2 and J is TRBJ1-5, with D uncertain. The V gene lost 5 bases and the J gene lost 0 bases, with 11 bases spanning the gap. The CDR3 runs 15 residues. Germline values: CDR1 SGHAT, CDR2 FQNNGV. CDR3 nucleotide sequence: TGTGCCAGCAGCGAGGGTGCGAATAGCAATCAGCCCCAGCATTTT. It is translated as CASSEGANSNQPQHF.

Many counts were recorded for this clonotype. The chain couples TRBV6-6 to TRBJ1-6; D unclear. The CDR3 extends over 12 amino acids. Between the trimmed V and J ends, which lost 0 bases and 11 bases, there was a span of 5 bases. The germline V gene encodes CDR1 MNHNY and CDR2 SVGAGI (reference sequence). The CDR3 nucleotides read TGTGCCAGCAGTTACTCGACCCCACCCCTCCACTTT. Amino acid sequence: CASSYSTPPLHF.

In nucleotides, the CDR3 is TGTGCCAGCAGCTTATCCCGCGACAGGGGAGAGACCCAGTACTTC. It yields the protein CASSLSRDRGETQYF. The gene calls are TRBV7-3 and TRBJ2-5; 8 bases fit TRBD1. This CDR3 comprises 15 residues. J gave up 4 bases and V 2 bases, and 6 bases lay outside the gene matches. Germline CDR1 SGHTA, CDR2 FQGTGA.

This clonotype was recorded many times. This chain connects TRBV4-2 to TRBJ1-3, with D tentatively TRBD1 (6 bases). The CDR3 has 15 amino acids. Germline V gene lookup returns CDR1 LGHNA and CDR2 YNFKEQ. The germline V and J ends were trimmed by 0 bases and 4 bases, with 10 bases remaining between them. The CDR3 loop reads CASSQDPGAGNTIYF. The DNA of the CDR3 is TGTGCCAGCAGCCAAGATCCAGGGGCAGGAAACACCATATATTTT.

This clonotype was picked up many times. The chain carries TRBV7-6 and TRBJ2-3; D perhaps matches TRBD2 (5 bases). The CDR3 spans 15 residues. V lost 3 bases and J 5 bases, leaving 15 bases between the germline ends. Germline lookup yields CDR1 SGHVS and CDR2 FNYEAQ. The CDR3 here is CASSFQRAAIDTQYF. The CDR3 DNA follows: TGTGCCAGCAGCTTCCAACGAGCGGCGATAGATACGCAGTATTTT.

Many counts were recorded for this clonotype. CDR3 DNA: TGTGCCAGCAGCTTGGAGGGGGGAAGCTACGAGCAGTACTTC. Translating it yields CASSLEGGSYEQYF. The chain carries TRBV5-4 and TRBJ2-7; possibly TRBD1 or TRBD2 for D (6 bases each). Trimming took 0 bases from V and 3 from J, leaving 10 bases between them. CDR3 length: 14 amino acids. Per germline, CDR1 SGHNT and CDR2 YYREEE (reference sequence).

This clonotype appeared many times. V and J are TRBV6-1 and TRBJ2-2, with 9 bases lining up with TRBD2. Trimming took 6 bases from V and 2 from J; bases not matched to a gene: 4. This CDR3 has 15 residues. From germline, CDR1 is MNHNS and CDR2 SASEGT. The CDR3 spells CASRKTSGNTGELFF. Written as DNA, the CDR3 is TGTGCCAGCAGGAAGACTAGCGGTAACACCGGGGAGCTGTTTTTT.